This T cell receptor (beta chain) was retrieved from a study of control samples from healthy donors and cancer patients. Germline V gives CDR1 SEHNR, CDR2 FQNEAQ (reference sequence). Trimming pared 1 base from V and 2 bases from J, leaving 5 bases between. The CDR3 extends over 13 amino acids. Measured with immunoSEQ multiplex PCR; TCRdb has only the in-frame clones, and not every one. The top ten hold 1.5% to 2% of the sample, which has roughly 190,000 clones, 91% seen once. The receptor was isolated from a man aged 25 to 40 in good health. This rearrangement joins TRBV7-9 to TRBJ1-2; no clear D gene. The sequenced sample consisted of blood. The CDR3 DNA reads as TGTGCCAGCAGCTTAGACATAAACTATGGCTACACCTTC. This sequence encodes CASSLDINYGYTF.